This is a list of T cell receptor beta chains from one sample in a study of T cells in Graves' hyperthyroidism and ophthalmopathy. TCRdb ran MiXCR on the multiplex PCR reads and lists one entry per CDR3 protein. The table lists roughly 500,000 distinct CDR3 sequences, around a quarter of them singletons, with about 11% in the top ten. Input material: blood. Receptors originate from a woman aged 25 to 39 with Graves' ophthalmopathy. The conserved cysteine and the conserved F or W are not part of the CDR3 here.

V	J	CDR3
TRBV30	TRBJ2-7	AWSVEHGQY
TRBV29-1	TRBJ2-5	SVEDWAELYQETQY
TRBV19	TRBJ1-5	ASSISFYQPQH
TRBV7-6	TRBJ1-2	ASSDQGFYGYT
TRBV6-1	TRBJ1-6	ASSAAGALDSPLH
TRBV3-1	TRBJ2-5	ASSQDPPSGGQETQY
TRBV20-1	TRBJ1-2	SARVPGRDGYT
TRBV7-2	TRBJ1-6	ASSIYSASSPLH
TRBV29-1	TRBJ2-2	SVGTGAGTGELC
TRBV6-1	TRBJ1-5	ASSFDRWNQPQH
TRBV6-1	TRBJ1-1	ASSPDGWPNTEAF
TRBV29-1	TRBJ1-2	SVEDAEYGGYT
TRBV7-8	TRBJ1-5	ASSSRRGSNQPQH
TRBV11-1	TRBJ2-2	ASSLLGTANTGELF
TRBV5-1	TRBJ2-1	ASSLAVTGGNEQF
TRBV6-5	TRBJ1-1	ASSYSTGTEAF
TRBV4-1	TRBJ1-5	ASSQVPRFDQPQH
TRBV7-2	TRBJ1-2	ASSLAVKAKNYGYT
TRBV28	TRBJ1-2	ASTKWGQGTYGYT
TRBV12-3/TRBV12-4	TRBJ1-5	ASSFFGQSNQPQH
TRBV12-3/TRBV12-4	TRBJ2-7	ASSPTGTAEAEQY
TRBV6-5	TRBJ1-2	ASSYSLQGLGGYT
TRBV6-1	TRBJ1-5	ASSEADGQPQH
TRBV7-2	TRBJ2-7	ASSLEGNAYEQY
TRBV6-2/TRBV6-3	TRBJ2-5	ASSYSAPPQETQY
TRBV25-1	TRBJ2-2	ASRAGGFTGELF
TRBV6-2/TRBV6-3	TRBJ1-1	ASSYSQGRAEAF
TRBV12-3/TRBV12-4	TRBJ1-5	ATSRQSNQPQH
TRBV2	TRBJ2-7	ASSNYEQY
TRBV5-1	TRBJ1-2	ASREDRVTDGYT
TRBV20-1	NA	APLPGGGNEQY
TRBV7-8	TRBJ2-7	ASSLGSLRIYEQY
TRBV6-1	TRBJ2-3	ASAGQSTDTQY
TRBV30	TRBJ2-7	ASQGVLDYEQY
TRBV6-5	TRBJ2-7	ASRGQGVRRYEQY
TRBV6-1	TRBJ1-1	ASSDVRLRRKSTEAF
TRBV10-3	TRBJ1-2	AISGKDGNYGYT
TRBV11-3	TRBJ2-5	ASSLVRGVQETQY
TRBV19	TRBJ2-7	ASSTLQGGSYEQY
TRBV20-1	TRBJ1-2	SGPEGDYGYT
TRBV3-1	TRBJ1-2	ASSPGLGYGYT
TRBV6-5	TRBJ1-5	ASSYGRKKGSNQPQH
TRBV6-1	TRBJ2-2	ASKTRQENTGELF
TRBV30	TRBJ1-2	AWMLAGSYGYT
TRBV5-1	TRBJ2-7	ASTTSGGLLPPYEQY
TRBV27	TRBJ1-2	ASSLSDAGVGYT
TRBV11-2	TRBJ1-1	ASRLRTGPTLNTEAF
TRBV6-1	TRBJ1-2	ASSDGGGGYT
TRBV10-3	TRBJ2-6	AIRSDLRGTGNSGANVLT
TRBV2	TRBJ2-5	ATTVGVGETQY
TRBV29-1	TRBJ2-5	SVTGQFRQETQY